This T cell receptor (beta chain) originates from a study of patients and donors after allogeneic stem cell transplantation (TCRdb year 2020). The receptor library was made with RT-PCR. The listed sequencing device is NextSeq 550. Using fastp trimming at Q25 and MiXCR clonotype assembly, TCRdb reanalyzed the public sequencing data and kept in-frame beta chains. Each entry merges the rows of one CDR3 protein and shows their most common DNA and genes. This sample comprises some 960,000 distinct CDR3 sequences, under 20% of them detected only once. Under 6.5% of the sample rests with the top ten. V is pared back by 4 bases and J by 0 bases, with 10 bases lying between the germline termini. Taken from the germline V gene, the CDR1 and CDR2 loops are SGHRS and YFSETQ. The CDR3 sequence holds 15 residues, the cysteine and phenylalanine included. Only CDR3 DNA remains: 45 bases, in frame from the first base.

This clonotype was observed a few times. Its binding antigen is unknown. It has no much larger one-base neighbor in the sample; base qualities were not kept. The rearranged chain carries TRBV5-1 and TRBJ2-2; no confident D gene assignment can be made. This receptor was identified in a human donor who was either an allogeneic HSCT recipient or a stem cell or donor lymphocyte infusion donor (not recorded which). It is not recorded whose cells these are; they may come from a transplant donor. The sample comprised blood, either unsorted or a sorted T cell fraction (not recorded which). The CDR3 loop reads CASSPTQANTGELFF. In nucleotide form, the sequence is TGCGCCAGCAGCCCCACCCAGGCGAACACCGGGGAGCTGTTTTTT.